This record covers a single TCR beta chain. Its target is unknown. This entry is derived from a study of T cell repertoires in cytomegalovirus infection. The wider study: Peptides in the study included HLA-C-restricted and HLA-B-restricted CMV epitopes. Public TCR beta signatures indicated both CMV infection and matching HLA type.

Study-wide points: HLA-C-restricted CMV-specific TCR beta clonotypes prevailed in the ex vivo response. CMV carriers having the relevant HLA were flagged by cumulative public TCR beta family frequency.

V gave up 1 base and J gave up 0 bases, with 6 bases separating them. Germline V gives CDR1 DFQATT, CDR2 SNEGSKA (reference sequence). There are 14 residues in the CDR3. TCRdb re-analysed the reads in MiXCR, keeping a single row per CDR3 protein. The table lists 680,000 or so distinct CDR3 sequences, roughly 30% of them singletons. The TCR originated in a human donor in good health (CMV status not recorded). Some clones in this sample may be carry-over from other donors' samples. The sample in question was cultured PBMCs, obtained from culture after CMV antigen stimulation. The chain combines TRBV20-1 with TRBJ2-2, with a weak D call TRBD2 (5 bases). The CDR3 loop reads CSARAGTNTGELFF. The CDR3 coding sequence is TGCAGTGCTAGAGCGGGGACGAACACCGGGGAGCTGTTTTTT.